A selection of T cell receptor beta chains follows, all from one sample in a study of T cell responses to AZD1222 COVID-19 vaccine. The table came from immunoSEQ multiplex PCR; TCRdb's copy has only in-frame clones and leaves some out. The sample has some 150,000 clones; 89% are singletons. Material: peripheral blood, obtained on day 0 of AZD1222 vaccination. Receptor source: an adult in good health. Each CDR3 is given with its conserved first and last residue. Each record gives: V gene, clone size, J gene, D gene, CDR3 protein, CDR3 DNA. The D gene is left open where the match is weak. Where a row states a size, it is once, few, many or the class of an expanded clone; other rows omit it.

>TRBV5-4|NA|TRBJ2-2|NA
CASSLTSSLGGELFF
TGTGCCAGCAGCTTGACTAGCTCTTTGGGCGGGGAGCTGTTTTTT
>TRBV2|NA|TRBJ1-2|NA
CASTRSQGTNYGYTF
TGTGCCAGCACCCGTAGCCAGGGAACTAACTATGGCTACACCTTC
>TRBV3-1/TRBV3-2|NA|TRBJ1-2|TRBD1
CASSQVAGGGYTF
TGTGCCAGCAGCCAAGTAGCAGGGGGTGGCTACACCTTC
>TRBV3-1/TRBV3-2|NA|TRBJ2-1|NA
CASSPGFGNEQFF
TGTGCCAGCAGCCCTGGGTTCGGGAATGAGCAGTTCTTC
>TRBV12-3/TRBV12-4|NA|TRBJ2-3|NA
CASCQLAHTQYF
TGTGCCAGCTGCCAACTAGCTCATACGCAGTATTTT
>TRBV28|NA|TRBJ1-2|NA
CASSLPHRGAYGYTF
TGTGCCAGCAGTTTACCCCACCGGGGGGCCTATGGCTACACCTTC
>TRBV18|once|TRBJ1-2|NA
CASSPNPQGIDGYTF
TGTGCCAGCTCACCAAACCCACAGGGTATCGATGGCTACACCTTC
>TRBV28|NA|TRBJ2-2|NA
CASRTGTVNTGELFF
TGTGCCAGCAGAACCGGGACGGTGAACACCGGGGAGCTGTTTTTT
>TRBV9|once|TRBJ2-3|TRBD2
CASSVGSSGSTDTQYF
TGTGCCAGCAGCGTAGGGTCTAGCGGGAGCACAGATACGCAGTATTTT
>TRBV7-9|NA|TRBJ2-3|TRBD2
CASSSKLAGVRDTQYF
TGTGCCAGCAGCTCGAAACTAGCGGGAGTTAGGGATACGCAGTATTTT
>TRBV28|NA|TRBJ2-4|NA
CASSLRDLAKNIQYF
TGTGCCAGCAGCCTCAGGGATCTAGCCAAAAACATTCAGTACTTC
>TRBV5-1|NA|TRBJ2-5|NA
CASSLRSEETQYF
TGCGCCAGCAGCTTGCGGTCAGAAGAGACCCAGTACTTC
>TRBV29-1|NA|TRBJ1-3|NA
CSVERSGNTIYF
TGCAGCGTTGAGCGGTCTGGAAACACCATATATTTT
>TRBV18|NA|TRBJ1-2|NA
CASSPSAQRGYTF
TGTGCCAGCTCACCTTCGGCGCAGAGGGGCTACACCTTC